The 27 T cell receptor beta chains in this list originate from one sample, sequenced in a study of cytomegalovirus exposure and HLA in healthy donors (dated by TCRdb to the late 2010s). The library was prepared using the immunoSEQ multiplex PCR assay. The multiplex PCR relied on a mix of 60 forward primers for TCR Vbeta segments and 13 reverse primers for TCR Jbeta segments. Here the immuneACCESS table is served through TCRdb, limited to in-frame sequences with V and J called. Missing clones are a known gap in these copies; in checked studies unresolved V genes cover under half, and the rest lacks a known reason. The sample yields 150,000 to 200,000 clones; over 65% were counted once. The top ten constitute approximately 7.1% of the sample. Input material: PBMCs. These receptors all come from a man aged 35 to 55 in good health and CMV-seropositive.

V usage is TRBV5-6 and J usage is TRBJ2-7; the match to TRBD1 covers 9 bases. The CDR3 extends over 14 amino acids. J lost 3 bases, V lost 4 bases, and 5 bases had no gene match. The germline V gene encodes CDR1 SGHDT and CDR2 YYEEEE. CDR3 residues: CASSPGTGFYEQYF. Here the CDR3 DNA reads TGTGCCAGCAGCCCCGGGACAGGGTTCTACGAGCAGTACTTC.

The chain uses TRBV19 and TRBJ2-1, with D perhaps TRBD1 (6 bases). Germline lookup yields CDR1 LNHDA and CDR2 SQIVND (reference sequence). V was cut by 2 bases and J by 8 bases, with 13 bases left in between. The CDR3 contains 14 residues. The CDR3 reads CASSIQGYRDEQFF. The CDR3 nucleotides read TGTGCCAGTAGTATACAGGGGTATAGGGATGAGCAGTTCTTC.

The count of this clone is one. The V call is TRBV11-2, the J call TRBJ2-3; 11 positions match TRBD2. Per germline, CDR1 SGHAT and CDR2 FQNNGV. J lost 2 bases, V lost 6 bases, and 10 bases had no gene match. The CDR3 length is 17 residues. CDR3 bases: TGTGCCAGCAGTTCTACCGGGACTAGCGGACTCACAGATACGCAGTATTTT. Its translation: CASSSTGTSGLTDTQYF.

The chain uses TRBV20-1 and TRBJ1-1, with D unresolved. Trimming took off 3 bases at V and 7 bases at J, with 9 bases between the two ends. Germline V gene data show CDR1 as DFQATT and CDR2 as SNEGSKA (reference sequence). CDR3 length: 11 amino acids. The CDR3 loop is CSASEAGEAFF. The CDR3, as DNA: TGCAGTGCTAGCGAGGCCGGTGAAGCTTTCTTT.

DNA for the CDR3: TGTGCCAGCAGCTCTGGACTAGCGGGGTTAGCCTACGAGCAGTACTTC. The encoded protein is CASSSGLAGLAYEQYF. The chain employs TRBV7-9 and TRBJ2-7; 12 nucleotides match TRBD2. The CDR3 runs to 16 residues. Unmatched junction bases numbered 6, after V lost 4 bases and J lost 2 bases. Germline CDR1 and CDR2: SEHNR and FQNEAQ (reference sequence).

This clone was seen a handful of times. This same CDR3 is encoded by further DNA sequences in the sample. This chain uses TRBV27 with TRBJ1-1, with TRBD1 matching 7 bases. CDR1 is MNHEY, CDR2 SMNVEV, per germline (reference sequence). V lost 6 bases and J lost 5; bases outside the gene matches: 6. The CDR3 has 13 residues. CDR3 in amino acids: CASSQQGRTEAFF. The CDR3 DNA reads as TGTGCCAGCAGCCAACAGGGGAGGACTGAAGCTTTCTTT.

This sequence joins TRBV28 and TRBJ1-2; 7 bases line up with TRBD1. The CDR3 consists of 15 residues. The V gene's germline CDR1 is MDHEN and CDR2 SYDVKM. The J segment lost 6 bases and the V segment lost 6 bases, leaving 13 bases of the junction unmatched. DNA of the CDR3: TGTGCCAGCAGCCTGACAGGGATAAGAGAAAATGGCTACACCTTC. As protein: CASSLTGIRENGYTF.

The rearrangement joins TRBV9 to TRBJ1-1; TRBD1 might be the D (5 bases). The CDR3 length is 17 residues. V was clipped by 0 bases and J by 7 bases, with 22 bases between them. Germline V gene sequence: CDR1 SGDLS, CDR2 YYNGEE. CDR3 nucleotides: TGTGCCAGCAGCGTAGTGCCCGGGGGGGGACCCAACTATGAAGCTTTCTTT. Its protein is CASSVVPGGGPNYEAFF.

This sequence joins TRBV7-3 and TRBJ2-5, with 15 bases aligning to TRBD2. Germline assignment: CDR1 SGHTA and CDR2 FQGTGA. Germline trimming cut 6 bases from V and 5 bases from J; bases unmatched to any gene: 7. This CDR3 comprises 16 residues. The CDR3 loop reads CASSLGLAGGPETQYF. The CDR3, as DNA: TGTGCCAGCAGTCTCGGACTAGCGGGGGGGCCGGAGACCCAGTACTTC.

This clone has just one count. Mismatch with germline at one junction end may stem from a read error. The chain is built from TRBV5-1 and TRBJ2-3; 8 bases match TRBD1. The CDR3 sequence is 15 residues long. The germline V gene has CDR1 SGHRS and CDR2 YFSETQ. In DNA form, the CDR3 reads TGCGCCAACAGCCAGGACAGGGTCGGCACAGATACGCAGTATTTT. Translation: CANSQDRVGTDTQYF.

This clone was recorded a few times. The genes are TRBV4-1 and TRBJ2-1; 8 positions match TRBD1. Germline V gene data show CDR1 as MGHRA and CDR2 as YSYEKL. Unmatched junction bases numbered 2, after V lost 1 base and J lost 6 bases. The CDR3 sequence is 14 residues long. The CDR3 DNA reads TGCGCCAGCAGCCAAGGAGACAGGGGCAATGAGCAGTTCTTC. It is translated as CASSQGDRGNEQFF.

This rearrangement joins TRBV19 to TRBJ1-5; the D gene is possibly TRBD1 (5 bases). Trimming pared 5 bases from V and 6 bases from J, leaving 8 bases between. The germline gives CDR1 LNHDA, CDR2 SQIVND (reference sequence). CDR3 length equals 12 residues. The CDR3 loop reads CASSQGSQPQHF. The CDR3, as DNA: TGTGCCAGTAGTCAGGGTAGTCAGCCCCAGCATTTT.

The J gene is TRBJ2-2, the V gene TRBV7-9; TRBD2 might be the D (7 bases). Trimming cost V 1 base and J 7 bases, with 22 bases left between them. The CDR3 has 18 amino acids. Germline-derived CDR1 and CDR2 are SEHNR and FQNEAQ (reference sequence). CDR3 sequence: CASSLGRGGHRGSGELFF. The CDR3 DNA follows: TGTGCCAGCAGCTTAGGTCGCGGGGGACATCGTGGTAGCGGGGAGCTGTTTTTT.

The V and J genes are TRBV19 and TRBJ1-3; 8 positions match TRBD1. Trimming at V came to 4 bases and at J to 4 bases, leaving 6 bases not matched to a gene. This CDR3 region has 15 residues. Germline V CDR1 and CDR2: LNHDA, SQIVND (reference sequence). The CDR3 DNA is TGTGCCAGTAGTAGCGGACAGGGCAGAGGAAACACCATATATTTT. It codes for CASSSGQGRGNTIYF.

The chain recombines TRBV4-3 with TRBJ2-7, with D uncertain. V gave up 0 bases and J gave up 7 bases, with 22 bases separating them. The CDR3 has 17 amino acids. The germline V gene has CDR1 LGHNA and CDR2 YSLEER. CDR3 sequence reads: CASSQDWARSLPREQYF. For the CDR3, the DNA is TGCGCCAGCAGCCAAGATTGGGCCAGAAGTCTACCTCGGGAGCAGTACTTC.

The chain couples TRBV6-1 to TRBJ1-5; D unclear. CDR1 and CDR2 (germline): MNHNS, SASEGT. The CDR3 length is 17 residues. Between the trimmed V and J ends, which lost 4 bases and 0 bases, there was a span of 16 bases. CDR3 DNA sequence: TGTGCCAGCAGTGGGATGGGGAGGAGTTATAGCAATCAGCCCCAGCATTTT. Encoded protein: CASSGMGRSYSNQPQHF.

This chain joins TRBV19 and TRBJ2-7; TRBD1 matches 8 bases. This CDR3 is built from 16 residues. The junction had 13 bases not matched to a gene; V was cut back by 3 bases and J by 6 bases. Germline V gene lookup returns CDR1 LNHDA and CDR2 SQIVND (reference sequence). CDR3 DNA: TGTGCCAGTAGTATCACAGCTGCCTCAGGGGGCGTCGAGCAGTACTTC. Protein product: CASSITAASGGVEQYF.

CDR3 DNA sequence: TGTGCCAGCAGCCGCCGGTTCCGACCAGGGGCGAACACTGAAGCTTTCTTT. Translated: CASSRRFRPGANTEAFF. The rearrangement links TRBV7-2 to TRBJ1-1; perhaps TRBD1 as D (6 bases). The CDR3 consists of 17 residues. Germline V CDR1 and CDR2: SGHTA, FQGNSA. V was cut by 5 bases and J by 1 base, with 20 bases left in between.

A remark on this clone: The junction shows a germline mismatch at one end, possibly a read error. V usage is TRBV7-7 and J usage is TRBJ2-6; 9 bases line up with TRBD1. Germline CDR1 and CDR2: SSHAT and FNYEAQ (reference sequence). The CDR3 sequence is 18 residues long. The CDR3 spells CASSPWTGDLAGANVLTF. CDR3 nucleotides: TGTGCTAGCAGCCCTTGGACAGGGGATCTTGCTGGGGCCAACGTCCTGACTTTC.

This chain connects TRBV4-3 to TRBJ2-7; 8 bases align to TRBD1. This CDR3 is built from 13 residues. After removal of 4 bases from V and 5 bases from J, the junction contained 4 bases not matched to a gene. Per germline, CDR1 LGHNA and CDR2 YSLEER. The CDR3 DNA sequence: TGCGCCAGCAGCCGGCCGGGACAGGACGAGCAGTACTTC. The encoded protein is CASSRPGQDEQYF.

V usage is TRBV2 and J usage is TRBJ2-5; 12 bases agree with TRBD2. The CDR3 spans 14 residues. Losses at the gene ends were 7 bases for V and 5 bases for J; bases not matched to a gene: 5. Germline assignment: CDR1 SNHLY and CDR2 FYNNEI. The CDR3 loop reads CASNLAGGRETQYF. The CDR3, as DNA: TGTGCCAGCAATCTAGCGGGGGGGCGGGAGACCCAGTACTTC.

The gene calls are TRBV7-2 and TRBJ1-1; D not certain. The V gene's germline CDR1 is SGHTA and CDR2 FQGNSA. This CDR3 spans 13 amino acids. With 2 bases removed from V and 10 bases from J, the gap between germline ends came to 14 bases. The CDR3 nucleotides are TGTGCCAGCAGCTTACCCCAGGAAGGATTAGCTTTCTTT. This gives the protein CASSLPQEGLAFF.

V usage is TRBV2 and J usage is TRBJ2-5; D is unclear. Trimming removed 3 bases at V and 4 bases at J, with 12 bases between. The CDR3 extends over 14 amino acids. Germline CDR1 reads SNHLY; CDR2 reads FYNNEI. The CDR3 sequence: CASSENLGVETQYF. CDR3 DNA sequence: TGTGCCAGCAGTGAGAACCTAGGTGTAGAGACCCAGTACTTC.

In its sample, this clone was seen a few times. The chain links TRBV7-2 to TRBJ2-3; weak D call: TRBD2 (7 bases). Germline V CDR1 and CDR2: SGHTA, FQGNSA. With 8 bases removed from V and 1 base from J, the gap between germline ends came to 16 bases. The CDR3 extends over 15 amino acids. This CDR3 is CASLRRGGGTDTQYF. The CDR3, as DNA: TGTGCCAGCCTGAGGAGGGGGGGCGGCACAGATACGCAGTATTTT.

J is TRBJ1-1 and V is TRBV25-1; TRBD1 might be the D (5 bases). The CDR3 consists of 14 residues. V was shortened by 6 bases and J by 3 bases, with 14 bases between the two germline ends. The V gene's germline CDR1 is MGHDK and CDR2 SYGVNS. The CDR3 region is CASSRFGGYTEAFF. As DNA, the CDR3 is TGTGCCAGCAGCCGCTTCGGGGGTTACACTGAAGCTTTCTTT. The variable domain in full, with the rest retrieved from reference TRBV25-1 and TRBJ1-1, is EADIYQTPRYLVIGTGKKITLECSQTMGHDKMYWYQQDPGMELHLIHYSYGVNSTEKGDLSSESTVSRIRTEHFPLTLESARPSHTSQYLCASSRFGGYTEAFFGQGTRLTVV.

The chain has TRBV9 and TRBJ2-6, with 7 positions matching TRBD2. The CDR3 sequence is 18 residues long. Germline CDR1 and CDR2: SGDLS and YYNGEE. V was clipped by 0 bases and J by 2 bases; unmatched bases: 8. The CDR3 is CASSVGRSSGAGANVLTF. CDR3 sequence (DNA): TGTGCCAGCAGCGTAGGAAGGAGCAGCGGGGCTGGGGCCAACGTCCTGACTTTC.

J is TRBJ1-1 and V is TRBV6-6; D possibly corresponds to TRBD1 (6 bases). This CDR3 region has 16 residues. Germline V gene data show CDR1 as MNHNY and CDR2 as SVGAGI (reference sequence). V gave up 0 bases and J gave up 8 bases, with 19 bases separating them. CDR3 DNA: TGTGCCAGCAGTTACTCAACAGTCGGGGGGCGCGAGGAAGCTTTCTTT. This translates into CASSYSTVGGREEAFF.